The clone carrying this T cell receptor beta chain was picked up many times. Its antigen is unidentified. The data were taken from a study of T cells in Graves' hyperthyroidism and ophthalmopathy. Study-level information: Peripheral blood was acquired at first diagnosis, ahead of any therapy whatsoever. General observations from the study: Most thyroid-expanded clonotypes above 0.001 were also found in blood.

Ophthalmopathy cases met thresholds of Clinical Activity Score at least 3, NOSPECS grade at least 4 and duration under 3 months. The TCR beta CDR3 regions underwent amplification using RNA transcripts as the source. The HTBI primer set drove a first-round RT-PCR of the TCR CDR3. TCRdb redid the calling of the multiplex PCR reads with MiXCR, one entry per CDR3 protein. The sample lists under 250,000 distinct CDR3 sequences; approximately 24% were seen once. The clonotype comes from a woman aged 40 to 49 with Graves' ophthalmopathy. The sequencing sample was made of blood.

CDR3 in amino acids: CATSDTAGDKNIQYF. The CDR3 bases are TGTGCCACCAGTGATACGGCTGGGGACAAAAACATTCAGTACTTC. The V call is TRBV24-1, the J call TRBJ2-4; D is unclear. The germline V gene has CDR1 KGHDR and CDR2 SFDVKD. V lost 3 bases to trimming and J lost 3 bases, with 11 bases between them. This CDR3 region has 15 residues.